This T cell receptor (beta chain) was sequenced for a study of blood T cell repertoires in COVID-19. The CDR3 consists of 18 residues. The J segment lost 4 bases and the V segment lost 0 bases, leaving 13 bases of the junction unmatched. Germline CDR1 and CDR2: LNHNV and YYDKDF (reference sequence). As handled by the study authors: Using reference gene primer amplification, nucleated cell counts were estimated. Libraries were prepared by immunoSEQ multiplex PCR; TCRdb keeps only in-frame clonotypes and omits some of them. Clone size and the V and J calls come from that table; the DNA yielded D and trimming. The table has around 46,000 clones, about 85% seen once.

This clonotype was obtained from a man in his forties with active COVID-19. Sequenced material: peripheral blood. The V and J genes are TRBV15 and TRBJ1-2, with TRBD1 matching 8 bases. CDR3 sequence (DNA): TGTGCCACCAGCAGAGATTATTCGGCAGGGGGCTTTAGCTATGGCTACACCTTC. It encodes CATSRDYSAGGFSYGYTF. The full variable domain, rest sourced from reference TRBV15 and TRBJ1-2, is DAMVIQNPRYQVTQFGKPVTLSCSQTLNHNVMYWYQQKSSQAPKLLFHYYDKDFNNEADTPDNFQSRRPNTSFCFLDIRSPGLGDTAMYLCATSRDYSAGGFSYGYTFGSGTRLTVV.